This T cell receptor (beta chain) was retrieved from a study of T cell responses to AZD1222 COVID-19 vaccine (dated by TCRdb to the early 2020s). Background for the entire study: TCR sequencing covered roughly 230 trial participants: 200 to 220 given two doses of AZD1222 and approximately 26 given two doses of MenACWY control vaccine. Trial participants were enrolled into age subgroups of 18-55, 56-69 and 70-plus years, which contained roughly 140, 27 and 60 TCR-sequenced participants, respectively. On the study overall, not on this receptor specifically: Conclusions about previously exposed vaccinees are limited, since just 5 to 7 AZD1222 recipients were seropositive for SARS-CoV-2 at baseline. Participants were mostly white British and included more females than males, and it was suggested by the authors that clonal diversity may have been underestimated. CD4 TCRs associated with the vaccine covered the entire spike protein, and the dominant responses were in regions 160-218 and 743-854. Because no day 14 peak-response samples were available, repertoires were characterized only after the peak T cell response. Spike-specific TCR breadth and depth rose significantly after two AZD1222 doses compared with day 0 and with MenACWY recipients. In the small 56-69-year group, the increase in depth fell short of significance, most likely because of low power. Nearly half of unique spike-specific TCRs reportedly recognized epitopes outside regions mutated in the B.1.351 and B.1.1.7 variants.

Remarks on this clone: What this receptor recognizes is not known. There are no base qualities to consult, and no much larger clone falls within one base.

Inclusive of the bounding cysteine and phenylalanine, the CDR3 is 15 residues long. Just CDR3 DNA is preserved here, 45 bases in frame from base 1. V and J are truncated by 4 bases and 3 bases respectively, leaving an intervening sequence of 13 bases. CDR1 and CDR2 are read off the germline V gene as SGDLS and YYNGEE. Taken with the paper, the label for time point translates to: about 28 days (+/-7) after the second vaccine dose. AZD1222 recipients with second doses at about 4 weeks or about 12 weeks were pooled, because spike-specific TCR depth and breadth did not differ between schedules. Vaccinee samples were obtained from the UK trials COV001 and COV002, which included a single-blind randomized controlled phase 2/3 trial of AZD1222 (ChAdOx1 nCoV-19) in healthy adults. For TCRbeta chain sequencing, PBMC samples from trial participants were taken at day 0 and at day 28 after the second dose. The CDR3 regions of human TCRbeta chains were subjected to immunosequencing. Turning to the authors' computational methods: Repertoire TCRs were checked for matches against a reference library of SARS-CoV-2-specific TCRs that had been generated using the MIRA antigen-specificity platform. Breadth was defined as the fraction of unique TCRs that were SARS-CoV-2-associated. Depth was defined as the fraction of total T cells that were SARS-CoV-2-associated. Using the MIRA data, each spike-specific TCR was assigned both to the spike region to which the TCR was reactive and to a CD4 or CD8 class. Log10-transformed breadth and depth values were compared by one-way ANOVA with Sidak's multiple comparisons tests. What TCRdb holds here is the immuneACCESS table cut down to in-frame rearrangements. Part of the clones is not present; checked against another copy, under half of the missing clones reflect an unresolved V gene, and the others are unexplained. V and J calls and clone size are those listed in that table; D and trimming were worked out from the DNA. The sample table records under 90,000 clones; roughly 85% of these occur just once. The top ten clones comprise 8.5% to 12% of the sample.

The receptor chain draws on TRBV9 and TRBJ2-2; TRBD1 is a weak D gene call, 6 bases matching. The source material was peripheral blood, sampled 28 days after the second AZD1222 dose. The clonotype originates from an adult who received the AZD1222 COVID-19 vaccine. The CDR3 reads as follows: CASSSRTDYTGELFF. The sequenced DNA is TGTGCCAGCAGCTCCCGGACAGATTACACCGGGGAGCTGTTTTTT.